A single sample is the source of the 20 T cell receptor beta chains below, sequenced in a study of T cells expressing NK-cell markers. Reanalyzing the 5' RACE reads, TCRdb keeps one entry per CDR3 protein, without DNA. The sample has some 150,000 distinct CDR3 sequences, and its top ten clones hold 9% to 15%. The sample was blood T cells: a sorted CD56 or NKG2C T cell subset, CD4+ or CD8+ T cells, or bulk PBMC T cells (not recorded which). The source of these receptors is a man aged 18 to 35 in good health.

The chain is built from TRBV7-9 and TRBJ2-7; the TRBD1 assignment by TCRdb is unverifiable without DNA. CDR3 length: 16 amino acids. Germline assignment: CDR1 SEHNR and CDR2 FQNEAQ (reference sequence). The CDR3 is CASSLRDRELYDEQYF.

The genes are TRBV4-2 and TRBJ2-7; TCRdb's assignment of TRBD2 cannot be checked, as there is no DNA. Germline V CDR1 and CDR2: LGHNA, YNFKEQ. CDR3 length equals 16 residues. CDR3 sequence: CASSPETQGLPYEQYF.

The chain carries TRBV5-1 and TRBJ2-1; the TRBD2 assignment by TCRdb is unverifiable without DNA. The CDR3 has 17 residues. Germline CDR1 reads SGHRS; CDR2 reads YFSETQ. CDR3 sequence: CASSTGLAGTLMNEQFF.

The genes are TRBV5-1 and TRBJ2-4; TCRdb's assignment of TRBD2 cannot be checked, as there is no DNA. There are 16 residues in the CDR3. Germline values: CDR1 SGHRS, CDR2 YFSETQ. CDR3 in amino acids: CASSPTPSPAKNIQYF.

The chain recombines TRBV7-9 with TRBJ2-7. CDR1 and CDR2 (germline): SEHNR, FQNEAQ (reference sequence). This CDR3 comprises 12 residues. CDR3 region: CASTVEPYEQYF.

The genes are TRBV9 and TRBJ2-7; TCRdb returns TRBD1, unconfirmable since there is no DNA. This CDR3 is built from 14 residues. Germline V gene sequence: CDR1 SGDLS, CDR2 YYNGEE. The CDR3 loop reads CASSVAGRIHEQYF.

This rearrangement joins TRBV20-1 to TRBJ2-5; without DNA, the TCRdb call of TRBD2 cannot be checked. This CDR3 region has 14 residues. Per germline, CDR1 DFQATT and CDR2 SNEGSKA (reference sequence). The chain's CDR3 is CSADRTSGQETQYF.

CDR3: CASSRGTSSEAFF. The V call is TRBV12-3 or TRBV12-4, the J call TRBJ1-1; absent DNA, TCRdb's TRBD1 call cannot be checked. The CDR3 totals 13 residues.

The chain carries TRBV15 and TRBJ1-2; TCRdb's D call, TRBD1, is unchecked because there is no DNA. The germline CDR1 and CDR2 sequences are LNHNV and YYDKDF (reference sequence). The CDR3 runs to 15 residues. CDR3 in amino acids: CATSRERTGIHGYTF.

The rearrangement uses TRBV7-9 and TRBJ2-7. Germline V lookup: CDR1 SEHNR, CDR2 FQNEAQ (reference sequence). The CDR3 is made up of 12 amino acids. CDR3 amino acids: CASDGRNYEQYF.

V and J are TRBV12-3 or TRBV12-4 and TRBJ2-5. The CDR3 has 13 residues. CDR3 region: CASSDGYQETQYF.

V gene TRBV5-1 combines with J gene TRBJ2-7. Per the germline V gene, CDR1 is SGHRS and CDR2 is YFSETQ. This CDR3 spans 16 amino acids. CDR3 sequence: CASSFVEDRGSYEQYF. Combining the CDR3 with reference TRBV5-1 and TRBJ2-7 gives the whole variable domain KAGVTQTPRYLIKTRGQQVTLSCSPISGHRSVSWYQQTPGQGLQFLFEYFSETQRNKGNFPGRFSGRQFSNSRSEMNVSTLELGDSALYLCASSFVEDRGSYEQYFGPGTRLTVT.

The V and J genes are TRBV20-1 and TRBJ2-1; TCRdb names TRBD2, which stays unverified in the absence of DNA. Per germline, CDR1 DFQATT and CDR2 SNEGSKA (reference sequence). CDR3 size: 13 residues. The chain's CDR3 is CSARAGGPGEQFF.

The V gene is TRBV5-1, the J gene TRBJ2-1. Germline V gene lookup returns CDR1 SGHRS and CDR2 YFSETQ. The CDR3 is 16 amino acids. The CDR3 region is CASSLSYHPSMDEQFF.

This chain links TRBV24-1 with TRBJ1-6. Looked up from germline, CDR1 is KGHDR and CDR2 is SFDVKD. This CDR3 is built from 15 residues. This CDR3 reads CATSDSSSYNSPLHF.

This chain links TRBV19 with TRBJ1-1. Germline V CDR1 and CDR2: LNHDA, SQIVND (reference sequence). The CDR3 is 14 amino acids. The CDR3 protein is CASSKLTMNTEAFF.

The chain carries TRBV4-1 and TRBJ2-7; TCRdb indicates TRBD2, and absent DNA this call remains unverified. The CDR3 contains 15 residues. CDR1 and CDR2 from the germline V gene are MGHRA and YSYEKL. CDR3 region: CASSQRLAPTYEQYF.

This chain joins TRBV11-3 and TRBJ2-1. Germline assignment: CDR1 SGHNT and CDR2 YENEEA. The CDR3 sequence is 13 residues long. The CDR3 here is CASSRNLNNEQFF.

The CDR3 here is CAISEPTAEISSTDTQYF. The chain carries TRBV10-3 and TRBJ2-3. Germline V CDR1 and CDR2: ENHRY, SYGVKD. The CDR3 is 18 amino acids.

The V gene is TRBV7-6, the J gene TRBJ1-6; TCRdb selects TRBD1, and the lack of DNA leaves this call unchecked. The CDR3 covers 14 residues. Germline CDR1 SGHVS, CDR2 FNYEAQ. The CDR3 sequence: CASSPIGTGGPLHF.